These T cell receptor beta chains were read from a single sample in a study of T cell repertoires in cytomegalovirus infection. No cognate antigen is known for these TCRs. In TCRdb, the reads were re-called with MiXCR into one record per CDR3 protein. The repertoire consists of some 480,000 distinct CDR3 sequences, with 25% to 35% occurring once and the leading ten covering roughly 17%. The sequencing here drew on cultured PBMCs, taken from culture after CMV antigen stimulation. The source is a human donor in good health (CMV status not recorded). Some clones in this sample may be carry-over from other donors' samples. CDR3s leave out the opening cysteine and the closing phenylalanine or tryptophan.

j_call,v_call,cdr3_length,cdr3_aa
TRBJ2-2,TRBV7-2,13,ASSFIPGGPGELF
TRBJ2-1,TRBV28,12,ASSFMGGYNEQF
TRBJ1-3,TRBV5-1,16,ASSLAGQGALSGNTIY
TRBJ2-1,TRBV24-1,14,ATSDFGTSGSNEQF
TRBJ2-1,TRBV24-1,13,ATAGETGVGDEQF
TRBJ2-1,TRBV7-2,13,ASSLWAGADNEQF
TRBJ2-1,TRBV5-6,10,ASSAAAYEQF
TRBJ2-7,TRBV28,12,ASSLENRVHEQY
TRBJ1-2,TRBV25-1,11,ASSPRNNYGYT
TRBJ2-1,TRBV7-2,12,ASTLRPGGSEQF
TRBJ2-5,TRBV6-2/TRBV6-3,13,ASSYPLGTEETQY
TRBJ2-3,TRBV7-2,10,ASSLAGSTQY
TRBJ2-3,TRBV20-1,13,SAAGLADSTDTQY
TRBJ1-2,TRBV12-3/TRBV12-4,21,ASSLGFEGSRFGRGLSGYGYT
TRBJ1-6,TRBV13,13,ASSGNRGLGSPLH
TRBJ2-1,TRBV3-1,15,ASSSRVQRITYNEQF
TRBJ2-1,TRBV27,15,ASSAQGTSGSYNEQF
TRBJ1-2,TRBV7-8,11,ASSLSLNYGYT
TRBJ2-5,TRBV6-8,12,ASTLNPAWETQY
TRBJ2-1,TRBV30,8,AWSVGEQF
TRBJ1-2,TRBV29-1,14,SVEASGTGGGYGYT
TRBJ2-5,TRBV7-2,12,ASSLGPPRETQY
TRBJ2-5,TRBV10-3,12,AISGTGQQETQY
TRBJ2-7,TRBV27,14,ASSSPPSGGTYEQY
TRBJ2-1,TRBV12-3/TRBV12-4,14,ASSLPPAGVMGEQF
TRBJ2-5,TRBV7-2,12,ASSGSGSTRTQY
TRBJ2-7,TRBV20-1,14,SASLAGIGAAYEQY